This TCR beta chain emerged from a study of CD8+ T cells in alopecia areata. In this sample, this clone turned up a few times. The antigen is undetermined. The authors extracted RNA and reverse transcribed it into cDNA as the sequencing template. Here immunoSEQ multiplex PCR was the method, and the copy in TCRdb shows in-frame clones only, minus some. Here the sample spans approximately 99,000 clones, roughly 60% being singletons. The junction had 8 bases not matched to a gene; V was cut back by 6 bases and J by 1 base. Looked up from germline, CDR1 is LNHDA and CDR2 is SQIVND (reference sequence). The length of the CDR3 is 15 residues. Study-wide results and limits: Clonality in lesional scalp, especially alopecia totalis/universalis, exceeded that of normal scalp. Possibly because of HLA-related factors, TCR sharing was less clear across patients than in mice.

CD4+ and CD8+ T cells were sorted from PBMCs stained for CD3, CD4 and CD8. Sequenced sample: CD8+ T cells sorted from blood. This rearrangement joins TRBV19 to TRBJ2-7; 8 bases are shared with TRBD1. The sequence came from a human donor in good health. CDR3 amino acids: CASSPSGGGSYEQYF. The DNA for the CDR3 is TGTGCCAGTAGCCCCTCAGGGGGCGGTTCCTACGAGCAGTACTTC.